What follows is one T cell receptor (beta chain) and its context. Its specificity is not known. The data originate from a study of T cells in Graves' hyperthyroidism and ophthalmopathy. As for the study in general: Peripheral blood was obtained at initial diagnosis, preceding any treatment.

Trimming left V 7 bases short and J 2 bases short, with 13 bases between. The CDR3 loop spans 13 amino acids. CDR1 SQVTM and CDR2 ANQGSEA come from the germline V gene. Amplified TCR beta CDR3 regions derived from RNA transcripts. First-round RT-PCR targeting the TCR CDR3 was performed with the HTBI primer set. MiXCR, applied by TCRdb to the multiplex PCR reads, yields one record per CDR3 protein. In the table there are 500,000 or so distinct CDR3 sequences, more than 15% of which are singletons. A roughly 10 ml volume of fresh peripheral blood provided the PBMCs. General study results and limits: Most clonotypes that expanded in the thyroid above 0.001 also showed up in blood.

The sample consisted of blood. This receptor was taken from a woman under 30 with Graves' ophthalmopathy. V and J are TRBV29-1 and TRBJ2-3, with D perhaps TRBD1 or TRBD2 (5 bases each). This CDR3 reads CSADTGATDTQYF. CDR3 nucleotides: TGCAGCGCAGATACCGGGGCCACAGATACGCAGTATTTT.